This is a list of T cell receptor beta chains from one sample in a study of T cell repertoires in cytomegalovirus infection. TCRdb re-called the reads through MiXCR, storing one row per CDR3 protein. The table includes roughly 150,000 distinct CDR3 sequences, roughly a sixth detected once. What was sequenced was CD8+ T cells from PBMCs. All receptors come from a human donor in good health (CMV status not recorded). Some clones in this sample may be carry-over from other donors' samples. Both conserved end residues are part of each CDR3. Each record gives: D gene, V gene, clone size, J gene, CDR3 DNA, CDR3 protein. D genes are given only for firm matches. Some rows mark clone size as missing; the rest say once, few, many or name a class of expanded clone.

TRBD1	TRBV6-2/TRBV6-3	few	TRBJ2-7	TGTGCCAGCAGTTACGTGGGACAGGGGCCCATCTACGAGCAGTACTTC	CASSYVGQGPIYEQYF
NA	TRBV28	few	TRBJ2-1	TGTGCCAGCAGTGGTGCCCAACGTGAGCAGTTCTTC	CASSGAQREQFF
NA	TRBV11-2	NA	TRBJ1-2	TGTGCCAGCAGCTTAAATGCAGCCAACTATGGCTACACCTTC	CASSLNAANYGYTF
NA	TRBV7-6	few	TRBJ1-4	TGTGCCAGCAGCTACGGGGCTCAGTCGAGTGAAAAACTGTTTTTT	CASSYGAQSSEKLFF
TRBD1	TRBV7-2	medium-sized	TRBJ1-1	TGTGCCAGCAGCGCGACAGGGGGCAGAACTGAAGCTTTCTTT	CASSATGGRTEAFF
NA	TRBV6-6	NA	TRBJ2-1	TGTGCCAGCAATCTACTAGGGGACAATGAGCAGTTCTTC	CASNLLGDNEQFF
NA	TRBV6-2/TRBV6-3	NA	TRBJ2-6	TGTGCCAGCAGTTACTCGGGGAGCCGCTCTGGGGCCAACGTCCTGACTTTC	CASSYSGSRSGANVLTF
TRBD1	TRBV6-2/TRBV6-3	NA	TRBJ1-2	TGTGCCAGCAGTTCGTCCGGGACAGTCGGCTATGGCTACACCTTC	CASSSSGTVGYGYTF
TRBD1	TRBV12-3/TRBV12-4	NA	TRBJ1-2	TGTGCCAGCAGTTCCAGGGGGGATCTCCTCTTCTGCACCTTC	CASSSRGDLLFCTF
TRBD2	TRBV29-1	NA	TRBJ2-2	TGCAGCGTTGAAGAGCGGGAGAGTGAGAACACCGGGGAGCTGTTTTTT	CSVEERESENTGELFF
NA	TRBV6-4	few	TRBJ2-2	TGTGCCAGCAGTGAGGGGCCGGGCACCGGGGAGCTGTTTTTT	CASSEGPGTGELFF
NA	TRBV28	few	TRBJ2-4	TGTGCCAGCAGTTTTACTAGTAACAACATTCAGTACTTC	CASSFTSNNIQYF
NA	TRBV7-8	many	TRBJ2-5	TGTGCCAGCAGCTTCCCCCGTCCAGCGCAAGAGACCCAGTACTTC	CASSFPRPAQETQYF
TRBD1	TRBV4-1	NA	TRBJ2-6	TGCGCCAGCAGCCAAGTGGGGACAGAGAGCTCTGGGGCCAACGTCCTGACTTTC	CASSQVGTESSGANVLTF
TRBD2	TRBV28	NA	TRBJ2-1	TGTGCCAGCAGTTTAAGGGCCGGGAGGGGCAATGAGCAGTTCTTC	CASSLRAGRGNEQFF
NA	TRBV6-4	NA	TRBJ2-1	TGTGCCAGCAGTGACGGCCCGAACAATGAGCAGTTCTTC	CASSDGPNNEQFF
NA	TRBV7-9	few	TRBJ2-7	TGTGCCAGCAGCCCCAACACCTACGAGCAGTACTTC	CASSPNTYEQYF
NA	TRBV7-2	many	TRBJ2-7	TGTGCCAGCAGCACCAGCGGACTATCCTACGAGCAGTACTTC	CASSTSGLSYEQYF
NA	TRBV11-2	NA	TRBJ2-2	TGTGCCAGCAGCTTAGATCCTCCGGGAATGATCACCGGGGAGCTGTTTTTT	CASSLDPPGMITGELFF
NA	TRBV7-2	many	TRBJ2-1	TGTGCCAGCAGCTTGACGGATAATGAGCAGTTCTTC	CASSLTDNEQFF
TRBD2	TRBV28	NA	TRBJ2-5	TGTGCCAGCAGTTTCGGGCTAGCGGGAGGAGAGACCCAGTACTTC	CASSFGLAGGETQYF
NA	TRBV6-2/TRBV6-3	NA	TRBJ1-6	TGTGCCAGCACCCACGGCGGGGGCTCACCCCTCCACTTT	CASTHGGGSPLHF
TRBD1	TRBV7-2	NA	TRBJ2-6	TGTGCCAGCAGCCCAGGACAGGGGAAGGCTGGGGCCAACGTCCTGACTTTC	CASSPGQGKAGANVLTF
NA	TRBV12-3/TRBV12-4	NA	TRBJ2-5	TGTGCCAGCACCCTTGGGGCAAGAGAGACCCAGTACTTC	CASTLGARETQYF
NA	TRBV11-2	few	TRBJ2-4	TGTGCCAGCAGCTCCCACCGGGGTTGGGAAAACATTCAGTACTTC	CASSSHRGWENIQYF
TRBD1	TRBV19	few	TRBJ2-1	TGTGCCAGTAGGCCAACAGGGGTCTACAATGAGCAGTTCTTC	CASRPTGVYNEQFF
NA	TRBV30	NA	TRBJ1-1	TGTGCCTGGAGTGTTTATACGAACACTGAAGCTTTCTTT	CAWSVYTNTEAFF
TRBD1	TRBV10-3	few	TRBJ2-7	TGTGCCACCAGGGACAGCTACGAGCAGTACTTC	CATRDSYEQYF
TRBD1	TRBV12-3/TRBV12-4	few	TRBJ1-6	TGTGCCAGCAAGGGGTCAGGGGGCGCTTCCGGTTCACCCCTCCACTTT	CASKGSGGASGSPLHF
TRBD2	TRBV29-1	NA	TRBJ2-1	TGCAGCGTCGGACTAGCGGGCCAAACCTACAATGAGCAGTTCTTC	CSVGLAGQTYNEQFF
NA	TRBV12-5	NA	TRBJ2-7	TGTGCTAGTGCTTACGGGGCAACCTACGAGCAGTACTTC	CASAYGATYEQYF
NA	TRBV9	NA	TRBJ1-2	TGTGCCAGCAGCGCAACCTTAAGCGAGCAGGGCTCGACCTATGGCTACACCTTC	CASSATLSEQGSTYGYTF
TRBD2	TRBV20-1	few	TRBJ2-6	TGCAGTGCTGTAGCGGGGGTTGACTCTGGGGCCAACGTCCTGACTTTC	CSAVAGVDSGANVLTF
NA	TRBV28	many	TRBJ2-1	TGTGCCAGCAGTTCGTACAATGAGCAGTTCTTC	CASSSYNEQFF
NA	TRBV28	few	TRBJ1-1	TGTGCCAGCAACCTTGGGGGATTCTTGACCGGTAACACTGAAGCTTTCTTT	CASNLGGFLTGNTEAFF
NA	TRBV28	few	TRBJ2-7	TGTGCCAGCAGTTCTCCTCCCGAACTCGGGAGCTCCTACGAGCAGTACTTC	CASSSPPELGSSYEQYF
NA	TRBV29-1	NA	TRBJ1-2	TGCAGCACTACCCCCAACCGGGACGGAACTAACTATGGCTACACCTTC	CSTTPNRDGTNYGYTF
NA	TRBV7-2	NA	TRBJ2-1	TGTGCCAGCAGCTTAGTCTACGGCCACTACAATGAGCAGTTCTTC	CASSLVYGHYNEQFF
TRBD1	TRBV20-1	NA	TRBJ2-7	TGCAGTGCTAGGTGGGACAGGGCTTACGAGCAGTACTTC	CSARWDRAYEQYF
TRBD1	TRBV29-1	NA	TRBJ1-2	TGCAGCGTTGGGGGCCGAGGGGGCGCAGGGTCGAACTATGGCTACACCTTC	CSVGGRGGAGSNYGYTF
TRBD2	TRBV7-2	few	TRBJ2-1	TGTGCCAGCAGCCCGTGGCTAGCGGGCAATGAGCAGTTCTTC	CASSPWLAGNEQFF
NA	TRBV7-9	NA	TRBJ2-5	TGTGCCAGCAGCTATACAGGCACGGCTGAAGAGACCCAGTACTTC	CASSYTGTAEETQYF
TRBD2	TRBV6-5	NA	TRBJ2-1	TGTGCCAGCAGTTACAGCGGGGGGGCCCTCAATGAGCAGTTCTTC	CASSYSGGALNEQFF
NA	TRBV11-2	NA	TRBJ2-2	TGTGCCAGCCCCGGGGAGGTATTCACCGGGGAGCTGTTTTTT	CASPGEVFTGELFF
NA	TRBV6-4	NA	TRBJ1-2	TGTGCCAGCAGTGACGGCAGGATAATTAACTATGGCTACACCTTC	CASSDGRIINYGYTF
NA	TRBV7-9	NA	TRBJ2-2	TGTGCCAGCAGCTCTAGTAGTTCTACCGGGGAGCTGTTTTTT	CASSSSSSTGELFF
NA	TRBV6-2/TRBV6-3	NA	TRBJ1-2	TGTGCCAGCAGGCCGACAGGCGGCGGGGGTTATGGCTACACCTTC	CASRPTGGGGYGYTF
TRBD2	TRBV19	NA	TRBJ2-1	TGTGCCAGTAGTTGGCTAGCGGATTACAATGAGCAGTTCTTC	CASSWLADYNEQFF
NA	TRBV6-4	many	TRBJ2-7	TGTGCCAGCAGTGGACAGTGCTCCTACGAGCAGTACTTC	CASSGQCSYEQYF
NA	TRBV5-1	NA	TRBJ2-2	TGCGCCAGCAGCCCACGCGTACGGCCCCCCACGAACACCGGGGAGCTGTTTTTT	CASSPRVRPPTNTGELFF
NA	TRBV27	NA	TRBJ2-7	TGTGCCAGTTCTCCTTTGACTTCGCCGGAGGAGCAGTACTTC	CASSPLTSPEEQYF
NA	TRBV9	few	TRBJ1-5	TGTGCCAGCAGCCCAGGTGGCGGATACAATCAGCCCCAGCATTTT	CASSPGGGYNQPQHF
NA	TRBV6-2/TRBV6-3	NA	TRBJ1-5	TGTGCCAGCAGTCCCGGGACTCTCTTCAATCAGCCCCAGCATTTT	CASSPGTLFNQPQHF